This entry is about one TCR beta chain. CDR3 size: 15 residues. The V end was cut by 8 bases, the J end by 2 bases, with 16 bases between. Germline CDR1 SGHRS, CDR2 YFSETQ. Data came from immunoSEQ multiplex PCR; TCRdb stores just in-frame clones and leaves some out. The sample holds roughly 180,000 clones, more than 65% seen once. The data originate from a study of blood T cell repertoires in COVID-19. The TCR originated in a woman aged 55-70 years with COVID-19, enrolled during active disease. This chain uses TRBV5-1 with TRBJ2-2, with a possible D match to TRBD1 (5 bases). What was sequenced was peripheral blood. The DNA of the CDR3 is TGCGCCAGTACCCTGGGGCCACAAAACACCGGGGAGCTGTTTTTT. Translated: CASTLGPQNTGELFF.